One and the same sample provided the 21 T cell receptor beta chains below, sequenced in a study of early T cells in non-severe SARS-CoV-2 infection. TCRdb re-called the 5' RACE reads through MiXCR, storing one row per CDR3 protein. This table has around 37,000 distinct CDR3 sequences, approximately 9.9% appearing once. Sequenced sample: whole blood. The receptors come from an adult who was a healthcare worker with PCR-confirmed SARS-CoV-2 infection or an uninfected control (not recorded which).

In its sample, this clonotype was seen a few times. This chain connects TRBV29-1 to TRBJ2-5, with a tentative D call TRBD1 (5 bases). Trimming left V 5 bases short and J 5 bases short, with 12 bases between. This CDR3 contains 12 residues. Germline-derived CDR1 and CDR2 are SQVTM and ANQGSEA. CDR3 bases: TGCAGCGTTTTAACAGGCGGCGAGACCCAGTACTTC. Translating it yields CSVLTGGETQYF.

This clonotype occurred many times. V usage is TRBV18 and J usage is TRBJ2-3; D unclear. CDR1 is KGHSH and CDR2 is LQKENI in the germline V gene. Trimming stripped 2 bases from V and 0 bases from J, with 6 bases between. The CDR3 extends over 14 amino acids. The CDR3 reads CASSPTRSTDTQYF. For the CDR3, the DNA is TGTGCCAGCTCACCAACAAGAAGCACAGATACGCAGTATTTT. The variable domain in full, completed from reference TRBV18 and TRBJ2-3, reads NAGVMQNPRHLVRRRGQEARLRCSPMKGHSHVYWYRQLPEEGLKFMVYLQKENIIDESGMPKERFSAEFPKEGPSILRIQQVVRGDSAAYFCASSPTRSTDTQYFGPGTRLTVL.

This clonotype was detected only a few times. The chain has TRBV29-1 and TRBJ2-4; tentatively, D is TRBD2 (6 bases). The V end lost 4 bases, the J end lost 8 bases, and 15 bases lay between the germline ends. The CDR3 spans 13 residues. CDR1 SQVTM and CDR2 ANQGSEA come from the germline V gene. The CDR3 bases are TGCAGCGTTGTACGATCCTCGGGGGACATTCAGTACTTC. Residues: CSVVRSSGDIQYF. The full variable domain, with the rest looked up from reference TRBV29-1 and TRBJ2-4, is SAVISQKPSRDICQRGTSLTIQCQVDSQVTMMFWYRQQPGQSLTLIATANQGSEATYESGFVIDKFPISRPNLTFSTLTVSNMSPEDSSIYLCSVVRSSGDIQYFGAGTRLSVL.

This rearrangement joins TRBV21-1 to TRBJ1-3. TRBV21-1 is an annotated pseudogene. The CDR3 length is 11 residues. The CDR3 DNA sequence: TGTGCCAGCACCCCTGGAAACACCATATATTTT. Its protein is CASTPGNTIYF.

Only a few counts were recorded for this clonotype. V is TRBV29-1 and J is TRBJ1-2, with TRBD1 matching over 7 bases. The CDR3 has 12 amino acids. Germline lookup yields CDR1 SQVTM and CDR2 ANQGSEA. V lost 5 bases to trimming and J lost 12 bases; unmatched junction nucleotides: 12. CDR3 sequence: CSVRDSTDRNTF. DNA for the CDR3: TGCAGCGTTCGGGACAGTACCGATAGGAACACCTTC.

There are many counts of this clonotype. The J gene is TRBJ1-4, the V gene TRBV7-2, with D possibly matching TRBD1 (5 bases). The CDR3 is 13 residues long. Germline values: CDR1 SGHTA, CDR2 FQGNSA. The ends were cut back, 4 bases at V and 8 bases at J, with 11 bases in the middle. The CDR3 DNA is TGTGCCAGCAGCTCCGGGACTCTGGAAAAACTGTTTTTT. This sequence encodes CASSSGTLEKLFF.

This clonotype was recorded a few times. The chain uses TRBV6-4 and TRBJ2-1; 11 nucleotides line up with TRBD1. The CDR3 has 16 residues. The germline V gene has CDR1 MRHNA and CDR2 SNTAGT. Trimming at V came to 6 bases and at J to 6 bases, leaving 10 bases not matched to a gene. The CDR3 reads CASSLSEGTGGNEQFF. CDR3 in DNA: TGTGCCAGCAGCCTTTCGGAGGGGACAGGGGGCAATGAGCAGTTCTTC.

This clonotype was observed at least ten times. DNA of the CDR3: TGTGCCAGCAGCGCATCACAGGCCGCGGTGCAGTTCTTC. It yields the protein CASSASQAAVQFF. This chain connects TRBV11-2 to TRBJ2-1; D perhaps matches TRBD1 (5 bases). Trimming shortened V by 5 bases and J by 12 bases, and 17 bases separated the two germline ends. Looked up from germline, CDR1 is SGHAT and CDR2 is FQNNGV. The CDR3 has 13 amino acids.

This clonotype was found many times. The chain carries TRBV29-1 and TRBJ1-1; D ambiguous. CDR1 and CDR2 (germline): SQVTM, ANQGSEA. Trimming pared 0 bases from V and 2 bases from J, leaving 28 bases between. The CDR3 has 20 amino acids. CDR3: CSVEDVAVWTPRGFNTEAFF. CDR3 coding DNA: TGCAGCGTTGAAGATGTCGCGGTTTGGACTCCGAGAGGATTTAACACTGAAGCTTTCTTT.

The J gene is TRBJ2-3, the V gene TRBV20-1; a weak D match, TRBD2 (5 bases). This CDR3 is built from 12 residues. CDR1 is DFQATT, CDR2 SNEGSKA, per germline (reference sequence). V was trimmed by 1 base and J by 3 bases, leaving 5 bases between them. Written as DNA, the CDR3 is TGCAGTGCTAGAGCGGGAACAGATACGCAGTATTTT. As protein: CSARAGTDTQYF.

This clonotype was seen ten or more times. CDR3 in amino acids: CSASSGGADTQYF. For the CDR3, the DNA is TGCAGTGCTAGTAGCGGGGGAGCGGATACGCAGTATTTT. The genes are TRBV20-1 and TRBJ2-3; 9 nucleotides agree with TRBD2. The CDR3 covers 13 residues. J lost 6 bases, V lost 3 bases, and 4 bases had no gene match. Germline V gene data show CDR1 as DFQATT and CDR2 as SNEGSKA (reference sequence).

There are a few counts of this clonotype. The rearrangement uses TRBV29-1 and TRBJ1-1, with a possible D match to TRBD1 (6 bases). V was trimmed by 2 bases and J by 3 bases, leaving 10 bases between them. The CDR3 runs to 13 residues. The V gene's germline CDR1 is SQVTM and CDR2 ANQGSEA. As DNA, the CDR3 is TGCAGCGTTGAAACAGGGTGGGACACTGAAGCTTTCTTT. Protein: CSVETGWDTEAFF. The full variable domain, rest sourced from reference TRBV29-1 and TRBJ1-1, is SAVISQKPSRDICQRGTSLTIQCQVDSQVTMMFWYRQQPGQSLTLIATANQGSEATYESGFVIDKFPISRPNLTFSTLTVSNMSPEDSSIYLCSVETGWDTEAFFGQGTRLTVV.

This clonotype came up a few times. The chain combines TRBV11-2 with TRBJ2-5; possible D gene TRBD2, 6 bases. Germline V lookup: CDR1 SGHAT, CDR2 FQNNGV. This CDR3 is built from 13 residues. V was pared by 4 bases and J by 4 bases, with 10 bases between. The CDR3 coding sequence is TGTGCCAGCAGCTGGAGGGACGGAGAGACCCAGTACTTC. Translating it yields CASSWRDGETQYF. Full variable domain (outside the CDR3, taken from reference TRBV11-2 and TRBJ2-5): EAGVAQSPRYKIIEKRQSVAFWCNPISGHATLYWYQQILGQGPKLLIQFQNNGVVDDSQLPKDRFSAERLKGVDSTLKIQPAKLEDSAVYLCASSWRDGETQYFGPGTRLLVL.

J is TRBJ2-2 and V is TRBV7-7; tentatively, D is TRBD2 (7 bases). The germline V gene encodes CDR1 SSHAT and CDR2 FNYEAQ (reference sequence). The V gene lost 4 bases and the J gene lost 3 bases, with 15 bases spanning the gap. The CDR3 is 16 amino acids. The CDR3 nucleotides are TGTGCCAGCAGCTCGGATCGGGGGGCGCACACCGGGGAGCTGTTTTTT. It translates to CASSSDRGAHTGELFF.

In this sample, this clonotype turned up a few times. The chain's CDR3 is CAISGHNEQFF. CDR3 coding DNA: TGTGCCATCAGTGGACACAATGAGCAGTTCTTC. The chain joins TRBV10-3 to TRBJ2-1; unclear D gene. Germline CDR1 and CDR2: ENHRY and SYGVKD. The CDR3 is made up of 11 amino acids. V gave up 4 bases and J gave up 5 bases, with 3 bases separating them.

This clonotype was seen repeatedly, ten times or more. CDR3 loop: CATGAGGTQYF. CDR3 sequence (DNA): TGTGCCACAGGAGCCGGTGGTACGCAGTATTTT. The chain uses TRBV6-4 and TRBJ2-3; D not certain. CDR1 and CDR2 from the germline V gene are MRHNA and SNTAGT. The CDR3 totals 11 residues. V lost 10 bases and J lost 8, with 13 bases in between.

V and J are TRBV7-2 and TRBJ2-3; possible D gene TRBD2, 7 bases. Looked up from germline, CDR1 is SGHTA and CDR2 is FQGNSA. The CDR3 is 16 residues long. Trimming took 7 bases from V and 6 from J, leaving 23 bases between them. CDR3 DNA: TGTGCCAGCACATATTATGGGGGGGCTACGAGGGATACGCAGTATTTT. Residues: CASTYYGGATRDTQYF.

Many counts were recorded for this clonotype. The chain has TRBV7-3 and TRBJ2-3; D is ambiguous. V was clipped by 6 bases and J by 7 bases, with 14 bases between them. Looked up from germline, CDR1 is SGHTA and CDR2 is FQGTGA. The CDR3 is 13 residues long. CDR3 protein: CASSVGRSYTQYF. As DNA, the CDR3 is TGTGCCAGCAGTGTCGGGCGGTCTTATACGCAGTATTTT.

This chain connects TRBV6-1 to TRBJ2-1; the D gene is possibly TRBD2 (5 bases). CDR3 length: 16 residues. Germline assignment: CDR1 MNHNS and CDR2 SASEGT. Trimming took off 2 bases at V and 5 bases at J, with 16 bases between the two ends. The CDR3 region has the DNA TGTGCCAGCAGTGAACGTCCCCGAGGGTTGGACAATGAGCAGTTCTTC. Protein sequence: CASSERPRGLDNEQFF.

This clonotype was seen a handful of times. The V and J genes are TRBV29-1 and TRBJ2-4; maybe TRBD2 (6 bases). This CDR3 contains 12 residues. The germline V gene has CDR1 SQVTM and CDR2 ANQGSEA. V lost 4 bases, J lost 6 bases, and 10 bases lay in between. Here the CDR3 reads CSVGQGGNIQYF. Here the CDR3 DNA reads TGCAGCGTTGGGCAGGGAGGAAACATTCAGTACTTC.

This clonotype came up many times. This chain links TRBV5-4 with TRBJ2-2; D ambiguous. V lost 4 bases and J lost 4, with 14 bases in between. In germline, CDR1 is SGHNT, CDR2 YYREEE (reference sequence). This CDR3 spans 15 amino acids. CDR3 in amino acids: CASSPRQSSTGELFF. The CDR3 DNA reads as TGTGCCAGCAGCCCCCGGCAGTCTAGCACCGGGGAGCTGTTTTTT.